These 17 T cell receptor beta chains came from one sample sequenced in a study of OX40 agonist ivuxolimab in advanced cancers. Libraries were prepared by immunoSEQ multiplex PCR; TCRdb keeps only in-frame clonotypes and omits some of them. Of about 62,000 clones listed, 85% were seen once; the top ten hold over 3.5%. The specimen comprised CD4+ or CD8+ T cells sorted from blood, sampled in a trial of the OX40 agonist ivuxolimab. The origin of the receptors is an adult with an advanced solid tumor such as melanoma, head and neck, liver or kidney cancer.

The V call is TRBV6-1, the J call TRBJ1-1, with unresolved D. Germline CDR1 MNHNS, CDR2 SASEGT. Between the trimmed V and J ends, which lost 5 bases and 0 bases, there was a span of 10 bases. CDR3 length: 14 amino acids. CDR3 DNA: TGTGCCAGCAGTCTATCCTCTGTGAACACTGAAGCTTTCTTT. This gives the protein CASSLSSVNTEAFF.

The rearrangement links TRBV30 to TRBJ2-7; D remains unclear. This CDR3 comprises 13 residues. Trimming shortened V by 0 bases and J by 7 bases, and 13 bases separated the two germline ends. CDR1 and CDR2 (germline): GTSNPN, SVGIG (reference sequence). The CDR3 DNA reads TGTGCCTGGAGTGTAGGAATAGGACGAGAGCAGTACTTC. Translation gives CAWSVGIGREQYF.

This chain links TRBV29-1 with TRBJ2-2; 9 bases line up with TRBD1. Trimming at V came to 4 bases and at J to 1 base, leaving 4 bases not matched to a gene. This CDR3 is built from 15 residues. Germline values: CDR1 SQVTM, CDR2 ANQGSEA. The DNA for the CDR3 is TGCAGCGTTGGCCCGGGACAGGGGAACACCGGGGAGCTGTTTTTT. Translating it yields CSVGPGQGNTGELFF.

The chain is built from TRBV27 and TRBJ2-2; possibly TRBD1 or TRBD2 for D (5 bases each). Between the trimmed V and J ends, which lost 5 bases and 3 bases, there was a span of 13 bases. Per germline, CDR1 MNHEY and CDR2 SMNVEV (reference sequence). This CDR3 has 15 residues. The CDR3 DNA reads TGTGCCAGCAGTCAAGCGAGGGGCTACACCGGGGAGCTGTTTTTT. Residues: CASSQARGYTGELFF.

The CDR3 loop reads CASSEVLENEQFF. CDR3 bases: TGTGCCAGCAGTGAGGTGTTGGAGAATGAGCAGTTCTTC. The rearrangement uses TRBV6-1 and TRBJ2-1; no reliable D call. The germline V gene encodes CDR1 MNHNS and CDR2 SASEGT. CDR3 size: 13 residues. Trimming shortened V by 3 bases and J by 7 bases, and 10 bases separated the two germline ends.

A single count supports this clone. This CDR3 is CASSKPRGSSYEQYF. The CDR3 bases are TGTGCCAGCAGTAAACCTCGAGGGAGCTCCTACGAGCAGTACTTC. The V call is TRBV6-6, the J call TRBJ2-7; D is perhaps TRBD2 (5 bases). V lost 5 bases and J lost 0, with 14 bases in between. The germline V gene has CDR1 MNHNY and CDR2 SVGAGI (reference sequence). CDR3 length: 15 amino acids.

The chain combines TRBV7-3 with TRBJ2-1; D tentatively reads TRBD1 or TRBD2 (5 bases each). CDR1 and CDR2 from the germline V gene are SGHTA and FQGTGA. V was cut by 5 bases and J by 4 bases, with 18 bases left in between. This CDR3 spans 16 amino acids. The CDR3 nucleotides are TGTGCCAGCAGCCCACGCCCCGGGACGGCGTACAATGAGCAGTTCTTC. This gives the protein CASSPRPGTAYNEQFF.

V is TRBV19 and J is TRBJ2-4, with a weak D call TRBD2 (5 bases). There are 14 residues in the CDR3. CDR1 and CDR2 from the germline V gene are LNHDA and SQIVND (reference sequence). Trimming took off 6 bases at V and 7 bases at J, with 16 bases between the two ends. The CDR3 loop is CASRPRGEPNIQYF. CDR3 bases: TGTGCCAGTAGGCCCCGGGGAGAGCCCAACATTCAGTACTTC.

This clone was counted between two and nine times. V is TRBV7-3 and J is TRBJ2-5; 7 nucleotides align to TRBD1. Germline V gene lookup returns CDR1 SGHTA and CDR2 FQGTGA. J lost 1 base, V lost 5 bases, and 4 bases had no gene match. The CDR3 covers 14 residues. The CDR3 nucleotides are TGTGCCAGCAGCAGACAGGGTTCCCAAGAGACCCAGTACTTC. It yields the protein CASSRQGSQETQYF. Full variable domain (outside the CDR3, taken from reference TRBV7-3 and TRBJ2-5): GAGVSQTPSNKVTEKGKYVELRCDPISGHTALYWYRQSLGQGPEFLIYFQGTGAADDSGLPNDRFFAVRPEGSVSTLKIQRTERGDSAVYLCASSRQGSQETQYFGPGTRLLVL.

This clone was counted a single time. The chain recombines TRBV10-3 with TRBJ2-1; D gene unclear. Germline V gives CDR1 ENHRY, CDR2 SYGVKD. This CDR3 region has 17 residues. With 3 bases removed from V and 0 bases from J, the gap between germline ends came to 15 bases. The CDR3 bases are TGTGCCATCAGTGAAATGTGGTCGTCGAGCTCCTACAATGAGCAGTTCTTC. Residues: CAISEMWSSSSYNEQFF.

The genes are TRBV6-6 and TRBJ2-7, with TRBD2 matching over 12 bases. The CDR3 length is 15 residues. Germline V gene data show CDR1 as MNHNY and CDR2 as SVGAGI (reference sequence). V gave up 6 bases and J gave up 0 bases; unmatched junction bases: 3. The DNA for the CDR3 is TGTGCCAGCAGGACTAGCGGGGGTTACTCCTACGAGCAGTACTTC. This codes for CASRTSGGYSYEQYF.

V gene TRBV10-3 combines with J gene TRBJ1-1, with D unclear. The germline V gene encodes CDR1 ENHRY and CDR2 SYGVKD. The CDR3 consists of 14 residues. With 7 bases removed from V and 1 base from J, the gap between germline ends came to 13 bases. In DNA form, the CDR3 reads TGTGCCATCACCCCTGCGTTAGGGAACACTGAAGCTTTCTTT. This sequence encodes CAITPALGNTEAFF.

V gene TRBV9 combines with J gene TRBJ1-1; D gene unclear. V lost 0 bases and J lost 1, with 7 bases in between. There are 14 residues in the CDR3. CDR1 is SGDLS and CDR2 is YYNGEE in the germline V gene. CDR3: CASSVALANTEAFF. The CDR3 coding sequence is TGTGCCAGCAGCGTAGCTCTAGCGAACACTGAAGCTTTCTTT.

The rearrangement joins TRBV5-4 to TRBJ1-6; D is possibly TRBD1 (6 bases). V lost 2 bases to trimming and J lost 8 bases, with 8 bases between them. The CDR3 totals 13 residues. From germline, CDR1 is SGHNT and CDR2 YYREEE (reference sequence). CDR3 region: CASSLQGYSPLHF. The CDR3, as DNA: TGTGCCAGCAGCTTACAGGGTTATTCACCCCTCCACTTT.

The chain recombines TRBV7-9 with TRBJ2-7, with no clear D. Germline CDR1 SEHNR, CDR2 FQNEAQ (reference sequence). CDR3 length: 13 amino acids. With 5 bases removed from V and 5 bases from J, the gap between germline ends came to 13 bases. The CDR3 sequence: CASSPTYLDEQYF. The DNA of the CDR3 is TGTGCCAGCAGCCCCACCTACTTGGACGAGCAGTACTTC.

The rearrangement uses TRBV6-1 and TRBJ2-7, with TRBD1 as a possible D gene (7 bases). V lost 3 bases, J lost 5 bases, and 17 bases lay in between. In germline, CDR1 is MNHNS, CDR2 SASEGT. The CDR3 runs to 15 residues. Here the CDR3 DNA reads TGTGCCAGCAGTGACAGGGGGGAGATTCGCCACGAGCAGTACTTC. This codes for CASSDRGEIRHEQYF.

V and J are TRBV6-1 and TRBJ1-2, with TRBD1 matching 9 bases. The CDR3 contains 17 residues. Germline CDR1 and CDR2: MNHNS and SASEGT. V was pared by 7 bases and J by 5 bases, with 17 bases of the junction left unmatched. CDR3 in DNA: TGTGCCAGCAATGATTACGCTAGGGAGGGGACAGGGTATGGCTACACCTTC. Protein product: CASNDYAREGTGYGYTF.